The clone carrying this T cell receptor beta chain was detected many times. The data were taken from a study of T cells in Graves' hyperthyroidism and ophthalmopathy. Regions amplified from RNA transcripts were the TCR beta CDR3 regions. First-round RT-PCR targeting the TCR CDR3 was performed with the HTBI primer set. TCRdb re-called the multiplex PCR reads through MiXCR, storing one row per CDR3 protein. The data hold about 640,000 distinct CDR3 sequences, with 20% to 25% observed a single time. Germline V gives CDR1 MDHEN, CDR2 SYDVKM. The length of the CDR3 is 15 residues. V was pared by 6 bases and J by 10 bases, with 17 bases of the junction left unmatched.

The TCR comes from a man aged 25-40 years with Graves' ophthalmopathy. Sequences were obtained from blood. The gene calls are TRBV28 and TRBJ1-1; 7 bases are a match to TRBD1. In DNA, the CDR3 is TGTGCCAGCAGGAAGGGACCAGGACTAGGGGGCTTAGCTTTCTTT. This gives the protein CASRKGPGLGGLAFF. The full variable domain, with the rest looked up from reference TRBV28 and TRBJ1-1, is DVKVTQSSRYLVKRTGEKVFLECVQDMDHENMFWYRQDPGLGLRLIYFSYDVKMKEKGDIPEGYSVSREKKERFSLILESASTNQTSMYLCASRKGPGLGGLAFFGQGTRLTVV.